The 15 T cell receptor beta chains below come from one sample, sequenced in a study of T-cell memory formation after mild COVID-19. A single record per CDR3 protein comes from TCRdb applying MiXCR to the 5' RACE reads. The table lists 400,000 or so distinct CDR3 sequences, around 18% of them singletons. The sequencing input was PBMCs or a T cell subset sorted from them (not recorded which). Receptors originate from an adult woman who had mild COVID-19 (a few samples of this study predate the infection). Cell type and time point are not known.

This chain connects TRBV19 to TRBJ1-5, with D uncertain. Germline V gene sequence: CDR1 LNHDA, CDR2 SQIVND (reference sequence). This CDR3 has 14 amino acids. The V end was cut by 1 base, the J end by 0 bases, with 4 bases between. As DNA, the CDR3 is TGTGCCAGTAGTATAGGCCTTAGCAATCAGCCCCAGCATTTT. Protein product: CASSIGLSNQPQHF.

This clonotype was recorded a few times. CDR3 protein: CASSWSGADNSPLHF. CDR3 bases: TGTGCCAGCAGTTGGTCAGGGGCGGATAATTCACCCCTCCACTTT. The chain uses TRBV27 and TRBJ1-6; perhaps TRBD1 as D (6 bases). V dropped 4 bases and J dropped 5 bases, with 12 bases sitting between them. Germline V CDR1 and CDR2: MNHEY, SMNVEV (reference sequence). This CDR3 contains 15 residues.

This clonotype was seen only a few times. The CDR3 reads CASSFGPTQETQYF. The CDR3 DNA sequence: TGCGCCAGCAGCTTCGGGCCAACCCAAGAGACCCAGTACTTC. The chain links TRBV5-1 to TRBJ2-5, with unresolved D. Per germline, CDR1 SGHRS and CDR2 YFSETQ. V gave up 2 bases and J gave up 1 base, with 9 bases separating them. The CDR3 loop spans 14 amino acids.

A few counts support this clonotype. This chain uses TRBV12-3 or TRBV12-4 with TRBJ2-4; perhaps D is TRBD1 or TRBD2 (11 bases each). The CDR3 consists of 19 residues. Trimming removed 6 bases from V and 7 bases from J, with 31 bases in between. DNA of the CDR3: TGTGCCAGCAGGGAGGCCGGGACAGGGGGTGCTAGCGGGAGGAACATTCAGTACTTC. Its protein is CASREAGTGGASGRNIQYF.

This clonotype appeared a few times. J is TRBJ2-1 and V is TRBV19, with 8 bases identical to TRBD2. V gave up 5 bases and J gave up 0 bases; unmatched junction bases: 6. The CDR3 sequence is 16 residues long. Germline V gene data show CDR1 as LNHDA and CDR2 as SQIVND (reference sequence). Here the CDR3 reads CASSARAGASYNEQFF. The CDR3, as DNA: TGTGCCAGTAGTGCTCGAGCGGGAGCCTCCTACAATGAGCAGTTCTTC.

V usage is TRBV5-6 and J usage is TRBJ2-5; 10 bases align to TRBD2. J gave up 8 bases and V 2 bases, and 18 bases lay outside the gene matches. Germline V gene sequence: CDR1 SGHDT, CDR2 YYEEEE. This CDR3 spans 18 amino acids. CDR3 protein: CASSFRGVAGGGRDTQYF. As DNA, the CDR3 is TGTGCCAGCAGCTTTAGAGGAGTAGCGGGAGGTGGGAGAGACACCCAGTACTTC.

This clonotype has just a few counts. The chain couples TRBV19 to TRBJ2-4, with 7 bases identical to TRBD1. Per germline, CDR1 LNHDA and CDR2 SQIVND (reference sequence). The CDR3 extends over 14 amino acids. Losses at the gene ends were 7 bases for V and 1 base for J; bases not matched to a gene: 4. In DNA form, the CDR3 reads TGTGCCAGTACCGCGGACAGGGCCAAAAACATTCAGTACTTC. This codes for CASTADRAKNIQYF.

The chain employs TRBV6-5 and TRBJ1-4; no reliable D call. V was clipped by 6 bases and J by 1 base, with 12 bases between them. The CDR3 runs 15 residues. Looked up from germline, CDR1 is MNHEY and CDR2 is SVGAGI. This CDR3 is CASRISGRTNEKLFF. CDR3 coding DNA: TGTGCCAGCAGAATATCAGGCAGAACTAATGAAAAACTGTTTTTT.

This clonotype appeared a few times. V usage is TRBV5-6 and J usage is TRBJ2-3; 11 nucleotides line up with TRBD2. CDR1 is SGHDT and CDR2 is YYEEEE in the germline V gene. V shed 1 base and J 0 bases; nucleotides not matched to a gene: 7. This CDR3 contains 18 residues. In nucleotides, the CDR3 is TGTGCCAGCAGCTTGCGGCTAGCGGGAGGACTAAGCACAGATACGCAGTATTTT. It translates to CASSLRLAGGLSTDTQYF.

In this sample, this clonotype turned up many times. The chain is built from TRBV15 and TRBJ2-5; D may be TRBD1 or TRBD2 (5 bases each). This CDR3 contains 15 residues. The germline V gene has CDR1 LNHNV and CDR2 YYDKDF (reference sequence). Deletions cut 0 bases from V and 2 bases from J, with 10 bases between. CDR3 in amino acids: CATSRDQGPQETQYF. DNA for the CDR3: TGTGCCACCAGCAGAGATCAGGGACCGCAAGAGACCCAGTACTTC.

The CDR3 region has the DNA TGTGCCAGCAGCATAGCGGGAGTCCGGGGGGAGACCCAGTACTTC. It yields the protein CASSIAGVRGETQYF. V usage is TRBV12-3 or TRBV12-4 and J usage is TRBJ2-5, with 9 bases lining up with TRBD2. The CDR3 spans 15 residues. The V segment lost 6 bases and the J segment 5 bases; nucleotides outside the gene matches: 10.

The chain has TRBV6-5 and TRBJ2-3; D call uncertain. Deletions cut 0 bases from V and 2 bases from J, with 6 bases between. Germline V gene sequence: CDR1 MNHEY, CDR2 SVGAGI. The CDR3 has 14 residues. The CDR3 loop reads CASSYSTATDTQYF. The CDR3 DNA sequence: TGTGCCAGCAGTTACTCCACAGCCACAGATACGCAGTATTTT.

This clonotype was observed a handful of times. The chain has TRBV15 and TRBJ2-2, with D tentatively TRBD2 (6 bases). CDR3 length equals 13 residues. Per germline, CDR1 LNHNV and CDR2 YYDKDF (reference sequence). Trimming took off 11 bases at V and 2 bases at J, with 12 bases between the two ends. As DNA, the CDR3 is TGTGCCCTAAGGGAGGAAAACACCGGGGAGCTGTTTTTT. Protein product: CALREENTGELFF.

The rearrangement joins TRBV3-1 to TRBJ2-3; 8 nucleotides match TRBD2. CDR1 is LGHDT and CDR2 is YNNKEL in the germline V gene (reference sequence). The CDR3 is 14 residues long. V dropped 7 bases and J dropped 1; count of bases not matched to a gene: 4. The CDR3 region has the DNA TGTGCCAGCAAGGGGACTAGAGGCACAGATACGCAGTATTTT. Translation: CASKGTRGTDTQYF.

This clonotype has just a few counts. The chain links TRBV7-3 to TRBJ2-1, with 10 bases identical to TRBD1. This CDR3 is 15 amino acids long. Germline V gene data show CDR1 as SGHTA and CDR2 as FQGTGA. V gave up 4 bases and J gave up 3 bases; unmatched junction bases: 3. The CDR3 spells CASSSGQGLYNEQFF. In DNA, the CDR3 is TGTGCCAGCAGCTCGGGACAGGGGCTCTACAATGAGCAGTTCTTC. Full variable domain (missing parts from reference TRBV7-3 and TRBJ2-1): GAGVSQTPSNKVTEKGKYVELRCDPISGHTALYWYRQSLGQGPEFLIYFQGTGAADDSGLPNDRFFAVRPEGSVSTLKIQRTERGDSAVYLCASSSGQGLYNEQFFGPGTRLTVL.